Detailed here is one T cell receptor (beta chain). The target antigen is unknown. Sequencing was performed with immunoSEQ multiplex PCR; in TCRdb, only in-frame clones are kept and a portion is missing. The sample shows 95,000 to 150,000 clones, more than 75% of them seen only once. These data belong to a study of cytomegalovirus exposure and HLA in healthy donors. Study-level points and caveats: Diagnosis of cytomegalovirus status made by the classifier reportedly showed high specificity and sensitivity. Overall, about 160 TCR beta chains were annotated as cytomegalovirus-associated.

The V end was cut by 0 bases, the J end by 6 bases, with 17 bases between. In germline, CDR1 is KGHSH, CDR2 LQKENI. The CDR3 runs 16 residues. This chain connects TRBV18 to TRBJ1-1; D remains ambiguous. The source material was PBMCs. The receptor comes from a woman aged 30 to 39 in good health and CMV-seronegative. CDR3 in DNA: TGTGCCAGCTCACCACCCCTCAGGCAGACCTTCCCTGAAGCTTTCTTT. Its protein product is CASSPPLRQTFPEAFF.